Shown below are 8 T cell receptor beta chains from a single sample sequenced in a study of T cell changes during pregnancy in multiple sclerosis (dated by TCRdb to about 2019). Receptor amplification or capture employed the immunoSEQ multiplex PCR assay. Sourced from immuneACCESS, this table was stored by TCRdb with only in-frame sequences that have V and J called. A share of the clones is absent; for the studies checked, an unresolved V gene accounts for under half, and the remainder has no known explanation. This sample comprises over 50,000 clones, 85% to 90% of them detected only once. 0.89% of the sample rests with the top ten. The specimen was peripheral blood, collected in the first trimester of pregnancy. All receptors derive from a female donor in good health, enrolled as a control in a pregnancy study.

The gene calls are TRBV9 and TRBJ2-7; 7 nucleotides agree with TRBD1. The CDR3 sequence is 14 residues long. J lost 0 bases, V lost 4 bases, and 4 bases had no gene match. Germline V gene sequence: CDR1 SGDLS, CDR2 YYNGEE. The CDR3 nucleotides read TGTGCCAGCAGCCCGGGGACAGACTCCTACGAGCAGTACTTC. Translation gives CASSPGTDSYEQYF.

The chain combines TRBV6-1 with TRBJ1-1, with 7 bases lining up with TRBD1. CDR3 length equals 13 residues. The germline V gene has CDR1 MNHNS and CDR2 SASEGT. With 7 bases clipped from V and 0 bases from J, the junction kept 2 bases outside the gene matches. This CDR3 is CASTGQVNTEAFF. For the CDR3, the DNA is TGTGCCAGCACAGGACAGGTGAACACTGAAGCTTTCTTT.

The rearrangement links TRBV9 to TRBJ1-1; 8 nucleotides align to TRBD1. The CDR3 covers 16 residues. Trimming cost V 3 bases and J 5 bases; bases outside gene matches: 12. Germline CDR1 SGDLS, CDR2 YYNGEE. The CDR3 reads CASSEGQASRRTEAFF. CDR3 coding DNA: TGTGCCAGCAGCGAGGGACAGGCCTCCAGGAGGACTGAAGCTTTCTTT.

J is TRBJ2-3 and V is TRBV30; 11 nucleotides line up with TRBD2. The CDR3 length is 19 residues. Germline trimming cut 1 base from V and 1 base from J; bases unmatched to any gene: 13. Per the germline V gene, CDR1 is GTSNPN and CDR2 is SVGIG (reference sequence). The CDR3 sequence: CAWSARLAGIRLRTDTQYF. The CDR3, as DNA: TGTGCCTGGAGTGCTCGACTAGCGGGGATCCGCCTGCGCACAGATACGCAGTATTTT.

V and J are TRBV5-1 and TRBJ2-1, with 9 bases that match TRBD1. Germline assignment: CDR1 SGHRS and CDR2 YFSETQ. The CDR3 contains 15 residues. Trimming took 4 bases from V and 6 from J; bases not matched to a gene: 8. In DNA, the CDR3 is TGCGCCAGCAGCGTTGACAGGGGGTTCGCCAATGAGCAGTTCTTC. Protein sequence: CASSVDRGFANEQFF.

This sequence joins TRBV2 and TRBJ1-1, with D unclear. Trimming took 3 bases from V and 3 from J, leaving 8 bases between them. The CDR3 extends over 13 amino acids. In germline, CDR1 is SNHLY, CDR2 FYNNEI. The CDR3 is CASSDERDTEAFF. CDR3 nucleotides: TGTGCCAGCAGTGACGAGAGGGACACTGAAGCTTTCTTT.

The V call is TRBV15, the J call TRBJ2-5; D is possibly TRBD1 (6 bases). In germline, CDR1 is LNHNV, CDR2 YYDKDF (reference sequence). The ends were cut back, 1 base at V and 1 base at J, with 13 bases in the middle. The CDR3 runs 16 residues. The CDR3 nucleotides read TGTGCCACCAGCAGAGGGCAGGGGTCTGGCCAAGAGACCCAGTACTTC. Translated, it gives CATSRGQGSGQETQYF.

This chain connects TRBV5-1 to TRBJ2-6; 7 positions agree with TRBD1. V was clipped by 3 bases and J by 1 base; unmatched bases: 7. Germline CDR1 and CDR2: SGHRS and YFSETQ. The CDR3 is 17 residues long. The CDR3 loop reads CASSSSSRGSGANVLTF. CDR3 sequence (DNA): TGCGCCAGCAGCTCCAGTAGCAGGGGGTCTGGGGCCAACGTCCTGACTTTC.